This T cell receptor (beta chain) was observed in a study of T cells in Graves' hyperthyroidism and ophthalmopathy. Germline V gene lookup returns CDR1 LNHNV and CDR2 YYDKDF (reference sequence). The CDR3 totals 15 residues. Trimming stripped 5 bases from V and 1 base from J, with 11 bases between. This clonotype was counted only a few times. TCR beta CDR3 regions were amplified from RNA transcripts. The HTBI primer set was used in a first-round RT-PCR of the TCR CDR3. MiXCR, applied by TCRdb to the multiplex PCR reads, yields one record per CDR3 protein. The table includes 660,000 or so distinct CDR3 sequences, less than 25% detected once. The PBMCs had their origin in 8.5 to 10 ml of fresh peripheral blood.

Sequenced input: blood. The origin of this receptor is a man between 25 and 39 years old with Graves' ophthalmopathy. The genes are TRBV15 and TRBJ2-2; possibly TRBD1 for D (6 bases). The DNA for the CDR3 is TGTGCCACCAGCGGTCAGGGGCTGAACACCGGGGAGCTGTTTTTT. Protein: CATSGQGLNTGELFF.